This TCR beta chain came from a study of blood T cell repertoires in COVID-19. Only in-frame clones appear in the TCRdb table, and some are missing; sequencing was by immunoSEQ multiplex PCR. The table includes some 90,000 clones, 80% detected once. CDR3 length: 14 amino acids. Germline V gene data show CDR1 as LGHDT and CDR2 as YNNKEL (reference sequence). V dropped 6 bases and J dropped 3; count of bases not matched to a gene: 0. The source of this sequence is a woman aged 70 to 79 with acute or convalescent COVID-19. The sample comprised peripheral blood. The chain carries TRBV3-1 (or the pseudogene TRBV3-2) and TRBJ2-1; TRBD2 agrees at 12 bases. The CDR3 reads CASRTSGGYNEQFF. DNA for the CDR3: TGTGCCAGCAGGACTAGCGGGGGCTACAATGAGCAGTTCTTC.